Described below is a single TCR beta chain sequence and its context. The antigen is undetermined. This entry belongs to a study of Ad26.COV2.S vaccination and SARS-CoV-2 variants. Background on the study: Ad26.COV2.S given intramuscularly, once or twice 56 days apart. General study points: With respect to non-spike TCR breadth, vaccine and placebo recipients were similar.

The treatment here: over 15 received Ad26.COV2.S at low or high dose, single or two shots; about 5 received placebo; per-sample allocation not given. The study sampled participants on day 63 after the first vaccine or placebo injection. An adult aged 18-55 years in Boston served as the donor. Wuhan-strain spike was delivered by a replication-incompetent Ad26 vector. Clones were read by immunoSEQ multiplex PCR, and TCRdb kept only the in-frame ones, dropping some. This table holds over 400,000 clones, around 93% found once. This clonotype was obtained from a person between 18 and 60 years old who received the Ad26.COV2.S COVID-19 vaccine or a placebo. The specimen comprised peripheral blood, sampled in a trial of Ad26.COV2.S vaccine versus placebo.

In nucleotides, the CDR3 is TGTGCCAGCAGCTTAGCGCAGGCAGGGGGCGCATCTTTCTTT. It is translated as CASSLAQAGGASFF. This rearrangement joins TRBV7-2 to TRBJ1-1; the match to TRBD1 covers 8 bases. This CDR3 spans 14 amino acids. Germline CDR1 is SGHTA and CDR2 is FQGNSA. Trimming removed 0 bases from V and 12 bases from J; junction bases left unmatched: 9.